These 30 T cell receptor beta chains came from one sample sequenced in a study of CD4+ T cells in melanoma. Method: immunoSEQ multiplex PCR; TCRdb's copy keeps in-frame clones and lacks some. The repertoire consists of tens of thousands of clones, with about 70% occurring once and the leading ten covering roughly 4.5%. Sequencing used tumor tissue. These receptors were taken from a human donor with melanoma.

The chain recombines TRBV2 with TRBJ2-7, with a weak D call TRBD1 (7 bases). V lost 4 bases, J lost 5 bases, and 12 bases lay in between. The V gene's germline CDR1 is SNHLY and CDR2 FYNNEI. This CDR3 has 13 residues. CDR3 sequence: CASSGGGGDEQYF. Written as DNA, the CDR3 is TGTGCCAGCAGTGGAGGGGGCGGGGACGAGCAGTACTTC.

J is TRBJ2-1 and V is TRBV13; the D gene is possibly TRBD2 (5 bases). Trimming left V 5 bases short and J 12 bases short, with 11 bases between. Germline CDR1 and CDR2: PRHDT and FYEKMQ (reference sequence). This CDR3 is 11 amino acids long. The CDR3 spells CASSIPGGQFF. In DNA form, the CDR3 reads TGTGCCAGCAGCATCCCCGGAGGGCAGTTCTTC. The whole variable domain, filled in from reference TRBV13 and TRBJ2-1, reads AAGVIQSPRHLIKEKRETATLKCYPIPRHDTVYWYQQGPGQDPQFLISFYEKMQSDKGSIPDRFSAQQFSDYHSELNMSSLELGDSALYFCASSIPGGQFFGPGTRLTVL.

The V gene is TRBV6-1, the J gene TRBJ1-6; weak D call: TRBD1 (5 bases). This CDR3 spans 17 amino acids. Germline V gene lookup returns CDR1 MNHNS and CDR2 SASEGT. The V end lost 1 base, the J end lost 10 bases, and 20 bases lay between the germline ends. As DNA, the CDR3 is TGTGCCAGCAGTGAAGTGCCCCGACAGTGGGGGGAATCACCCCTCCACTTT. Protein product: CASSEVPRQWGESPLHF.

The chain carries TRBV4-1 and TRBJ2-7; D remains ambiguous. The CDR3 spans 15 residues. Germline-derived CDR1 and CDR2 are MGHRA and YSYEKL. V dropped 2 bases and J dropped 0 bases, with 11 bases sitting between them. The CDR3 DNA reads TGCGCCAGCAGCCAATTTTTGAGCAGCTCCTACGAGCAGTACTTC. Residues: CASSQFLSSSYEQYF.

The chain combines TRBV9 with TRBJ2-1, with TRBD2 matching 10 bases. V lost 0 bases and J lost 4; bases outside the gene matches: 7. The V gene's germline CDR1 is SGDLS and CDR2 YYNGEE. The CDR3 loop spans 17 amino acids. The CDR3 here is CASSVVASGGRYNEQFF. The CDR3, as DNA: TGTGCCAGCAGCGTAGTGGCTAGCGGGGGACGATACAATGAGCAGTTCTTC.

The chain is built from TRBV5-1 and TRBJ2-2, with a weak D call TRBD1 (6 bases). This CDR3 is 15 amino acids long. V was shortened by 2 bases and J by 5 bases, with 13 bases between the two germline ends. Per the germline V gene, CDR1 is SGHRS and CDR2 is YFSETQ. The CDR3 here is CASSLTTGRTGELFF. In DNA, the CDR3 is TGCGCCAGCAGCTTAACGACAGGTCGTACCGGGGAGCTGTTTTTT.

This clone has just a few counts. The genes are TRBV5-1 and TRBJ1-1, with D perhaps matching TRBD1 (6 bases). This CDR3 has 15 amino acids. V shed 0 bases and J shed 1 base, with 10 bases lying between them. The V gene's germline CDR1 is SGHRS and CDR2 YFSETQ. The CDR3 bases are TGCGCCAGCAGCTTGGATCCGGACAGGAACACTGAAGCTTTCTTT. Its translation is CASSLDPDRNTEAFF.

The chain carries TRBV11-3 and TRBJ1-3, with D perhaps TRBD1 (5 bases). The CDR3 consists of 14 residues. V was pared by 3 bases and J by 11 bases, with 17 bases between. From germline, CDR1 is SGHNT and CDR2 YENEEA. The DNA of the CDR3 is TGTGCCAGCAGCTTGGAATCCGGGACCGGGGCCATATATTTT. Amino acid sequence: CASSLESGTGAIYF.

J is TRBJ1-1 and V is TRBV5-6, with D uncertain. V was cut by 3 bases and J by 2 bases, with 23 bases left in between. The CDR3 runs 18 residues. The V gene's germline CDR1 is SGHDT and CDR2 YYEEEE. CDR3 protein: CASSSTGSGLVFNTEAFF. CDR3 DNA: TGTGCCAGCAGCTCCACCGGGTCGGGGTTGGTCTTTAACACTGAAGCTTTCTTT.

The J gene is TRBJ2-7, the V gene TRBV6-1; 11 nucleotides align to TRBD1. This CDR3 is 15 amino acids long. CDR1 and CDR2 from the germline V gene are MNHNS and SASEGT. J was trimmed by 3 bases and V by 4 bases; bases with no gene match: 5. For the CDR3, the DNA is TGTGCCAGCAGTGTCGGACAGGGGGCTAACTACGAGCAGTACTTC. Residues: CASSVGQGANYEQYF.

The genes are TRBV19 and TRBJ1-4, with D perhaps matching TRBD1 (6 bases). Germline V gene data show CDR1 as LNHDA and CDR2 as SQIVND (reference sequence). V gave up 5 bases and J gave up 3 bases, with 10 bases separating them. The CDR3 has 14 amino acids. CDR3 protein: CASSAGAANEKLFF. The CDR3 coding sequence is TGTGCCAGTAGTGCAGGGGCGGCTAATGAAAAACTGTTTTTT.

As DNA, the CDR3 is TGTGCCAGCAGCTTAGGGGGAGGTGAAGCTTTCTTT. Translating it yields CASSLGGGEAFF. The V call is TRBV11-2, the J call TRBJ1-1; D unresolved. The V gene's germline CDR1 is SGHAT and CDR2 FQNNGV. This CDR3 region has 12 residues. Trimming shortened V by 1 base and J by 7 bases, and 7 bases separated the two germline ends.

V usage is TRBV5-4 and J usage is TRBJ2-7; D remains unclear. V lost 0 bases, J lost 3 bases, and 10 bases lay in between. The CDR3 is made up of 14 amino acids. CDR1 SGHNT and CDR2 YYREEE come from the germline V gene (reference sequence). CDR3 nucleotides: TGTGCCAGCAGCTTGGAGGGTCTCGGCTACGAGCAGTACTTC. Translating gives CASSLEGLGYEQYF.

The genes are TRBV2 and TRBJ2-1; 9 bases agree with TRBD2. The length of the CDR3 is 15 residues. V dropped 3 bases and J dropped 10; count of bases not matched to a gene: 10. Germline V gene data show CDR1 as SNHLY and CDR2 as FYNNEI. CDR3 coding DNA: TGTGCCAGCAGTGAGGACAGCGGGGGGCTCCTCGAGCAGTTCTTC. Translation: CASSEDSGGLLEQFF.

As DNA, the CDR3 is TGTGCCAGCAGTTCCGGGGACAGCCCGGTCTACGAGCAGTACTTC. Its translation: CASSSGDSPVYEQYF. The rearrangement joins TRBV6-5 to TRBJ2-7; 7 nucleotides agree with TRBD1. Germline V CDR1 and CDR2: MNHEY, SVGAGI. CDR3 length equals 15 residues. V dropped 4 bases and J dropped 3; count of bases not matched to a gene: 9.

This chain links TRBV9 with TRBJ2-1; TRBD2 aligns across 14 bases. Unmatched junction bases numbered 14, after V lost 3 bases and J lost 9 bases. Germline CDR1 is SGDLS and CDR2 is YYNGEE. The CDR3 is 18 amino acids. Here the CDR3 DNA reads TGTGCCAGCAGCGGGGTCTTGGGACTAGCGGGGGCAGGGAGTGAGCAGTTCTTC. It is translated as CASSGVLGLAGAGSEQFF.

With respect to this clone: The same CDR3 is also encoded by other DNA sequences in this sample. For the CDR3, the DNA is TGTGCCAGCAGCGTAACCGGGACAGGGGGTGGCTACACCTTC. Translating gives CASSVTGTGGGYTF. V usage is TRBV2 and J usage is TRBJ1-2; 11 nucleotides line up with TRBD1. Germline values: CDR1 SNHLY, CDR2 FYNNEI. V dropped 6 bases and J dropped 7; count of bases not matched to a gene: 7. This CDR3 is 14 amino acids long.

The chain is built from TRBV7-3 and TRBJ1-1, with 8 bases fitting TRBD1. CDR1 is SGHTA and CDR2 is FQGTGA in the germline V gene. The CDR3 is 15 amino acids. V was clipped by 5 bases and J by 3 bases; unmatched bases: 8. The chain's CDR3 is CASSPDRGGDTEAFF. CDR3 in DNA: TGTGCCAGCAGCCCTGACAGGGGAGGGGACACTGAAGCTTTCTTT.

The chain employs TRBV7-6 and TRBJ1-1; 7 positions match TRBD1. Trimming cost V 5 bases and J 0 bases; bases outside gene matches: 6. Germline-derived CDR1 and CDR2 are SGHVS and FNYEAQ. The CDR3 is 15 residues long. The CDR3 region is CASSPGQPMNTEAFF. CDR3 nucleotides: TGTGCCAGCAGCCCGGGACAGCCCATGAACACTGAAGCTTTCTTT.

This chain connects TRBV28 to TRBJ2-2; the D is unclear. This CDR3 comprises 13 residues. Germline V lookup: CDR1 MDHEN, CDR2 SYDVKM. The V and J ends lost 8 bases and 0 bases respectively, with 7 bases between them. DNA of the CDR3: TGTGCCAGCGGTACACCGAACACCGGGGAGCTGTTTTTT. Its protein product is CASGTPNTGELFF.

This clone occurred a few times. For the CDR3, the DNA is TGTGCCAGCAGTTCCCCCCGGGGCAAAAATGAAAAACTGTTTTTT. Translating it yields CASSSPRGKNEKLFF. V usage is TRBV6-6 and J usage is TRBJ1-4; D perhaps matches TRBD1 (5 bases). With 4 bases removed from V and 5 bases from J, the gap between germline ends came to 14 bases. CDR3 length equals 15 residues. CDR1 and CDR2 (germline): MNHNY, SVGAGI (reference sequence).

This clone was seen a handful of times. The genes are TRBV5-8 and TRBJ2-1; D remains unclear. Trimming cost V 4 bases and J 6 bases, with 8 bases left between them. There are 12 residues in the CDR3. In germline, CDR1 is SGHTS, CDR2 YDEGEE. Here the CDR3 DNA reads TGTGCCAGCAGCCTGCCTGGCAATGAGCAGTTCTTC. It yields the protein CASSLPGNEQFF.

The chain recombines TRBV30 with TRBJ2-3, with a tentative D call TRBD2 (6 bases). V was trimmed by 5 bases and J by 5 bases, leaving 14 bases between them. CDR3 size: 13 residues. Germline CDR1 is GTSNPN and CDR2 is SVGIG (reference sequence). CDR3 bases: TGTGCCTGGGACCAGCAGGAGGGAGATACGCAGTATTTT. As protein: CAWDQQEGDTQYF.

The chain carries TRBV15 and TRBJ1-5; maybe TRBD1 (6 bases). This CDR3 is 14 amino acids long. Germline V gene data show CDR1 as LNHNV and CDR2 as YYDKDF (reference sequence). Trimming cost V 1 base and J 7 bases, with 11 bases left between them. CDR3 amino acids: CATSRGQGRQPQHF. CDR3 DNA sequence: TGTGCCACCAGCAGAGGGCAGGGGAGGCAGCCCCAGCATTTT.

V and J are TRBV4-1 and TRBJ2-7, with 8 bases that match TRBD2. Trimming at V came to 1 base and at J to 5 bases, leaving 7 bases not matched to a gene. In germline, CDR1 is MGHRA, CDR2 YSYEKL. The CDR3 runs to 15 residues. The CDR3 protein is CASSQVGSGDDEQYF. CDR3 DNA: TGCGCCAGCAGCCAAGTTGGTAGCGGGGATGACGAGCAGTACTTC.

This chain connects TRBV5-6 to TRBJ1-1; 9 positions match TRBD1. Germline CDR1 reads SGHDT; CDR2 reads YYEEEE. The CDR3 has 14 amino acids. Unmatched junction bases numbered 3, after V lost 3 bases and J lost 3 bases. The CDR3 nucleotides read TGTGCCAGCAGCTGGCGGGACAGGGACACTGAAGCTTTCTTT. This gives the protein CASSWRDRDTEAFF.

This clone was picked up a small number of times. The chain recombines TRBV27 with TRBJ1-2; 9 positions agree with TRBD1. Germline CDR1 is MNHEY and CDR2 is SMNVEV (reference sequence). This CDR3 has 18 amino acids. The trim removed 0 bases at V and 3 bases at J, leaving 11 bases unmatched. The CDR3 DNA follows: TGTGCCAGCAGTTTATCGGGGGCGAACAGGGGGCTCGACTATGGCTACACCTTC. It codes for CASSLSGANRGLDYGYTF.

This clone was found once. This CDR3 is CASSPLTGNTEAFF. The DNA for the CDR3 is TGTGCCAGCAGTCCTCTTACAGGGAACACTGAAGCTTTCTTT. The rearrangement joins TRBV27 to TRBJ1-1, with a possible D match to TRBD1 (5 bases). V was trimmed by 5 bases and J by 1 base, leaving 11 bases between them. The CDR3 extends over 14 amino acids. Per germline, CDR1 MNHEY and CDR2 SMNVEV (reference sequence).

This chain joins TRBV27 and TRBJ2-1, with 7 positions matching TRBD1. This CDR3 comprises 17 residues. The V and J ends lost 3 bases and 3 bases, in that order; junction bases with no gene match: 11. The germline gives CDR1 MNHEY, CDR2 SMNVEV (reference sequence). CDR3 nucleotide sequence: TGTGCCAGCAGTTTTAATCGGGACAGTTTTTTCTACAATGAGCAGTTCTTC. Amino acids: CASSFNRDSFFYNEQFF.

The chain uses TRBV2 and TRBJ2-6; D unclear. The CDR3 loop spans 14 amino acids. V was shortened by 3 bases and J by 2 bases, with 5 bases between the two germline ends. In germline, CDR1 is SNHLY, CDR2 FYNNEI. In DNA, the CDR3 is TGTGCCAGCAGTGACTCCGCTGGGGCCAACGTCCTGACTTTC. Translated: CASSDSAGANVLTF.